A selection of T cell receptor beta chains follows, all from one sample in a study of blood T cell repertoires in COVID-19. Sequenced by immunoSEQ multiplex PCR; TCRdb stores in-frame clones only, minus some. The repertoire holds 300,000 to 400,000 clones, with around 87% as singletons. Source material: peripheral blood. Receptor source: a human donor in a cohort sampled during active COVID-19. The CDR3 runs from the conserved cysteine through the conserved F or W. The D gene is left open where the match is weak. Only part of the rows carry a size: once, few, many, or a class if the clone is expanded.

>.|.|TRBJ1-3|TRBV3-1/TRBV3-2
TGTGCCAGCAGCCTGACCACAGGGAGTGATGGAAACACCATATATTTT
CASSLTTGSDGNTIYF
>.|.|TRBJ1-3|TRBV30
TGTGCCTGGAGTACAGTCTCTGGAAACACCATATATTTT
CAWSTVSGNTIYF
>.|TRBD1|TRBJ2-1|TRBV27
TGTGCCAGCAGTACCCGGGCAGGGGGCTACAATGAGCAGTTCTTC
CASSTRAGGYNEQFF
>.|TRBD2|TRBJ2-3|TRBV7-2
TGTGCCAGCAGCCTTAGCGGGGGGGCTTCAGATACGCAGTATTTT
CASSLSGGASDTQYF
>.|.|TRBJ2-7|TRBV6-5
TGTGCCAGCAGTTACTCGGTAGCGGCGTCCTACGAGCAGTACTTC
CASSYSVAASYEQYF
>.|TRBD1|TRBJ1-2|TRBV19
TGTGCCAGTAGTACCCGGACAGGCGAACACTATGGCTACACCTTC
CASSTRTGEHYGYTF
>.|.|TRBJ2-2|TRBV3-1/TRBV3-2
TGTGCCAGCAGCCTCCCCGGGACACCGAACACCGGGGAGCTGTTTTTT
CASSLPGTPNTGELFF
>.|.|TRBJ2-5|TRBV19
TGTGCCAGTAGTCCCACGGGAGAACAAGAGACCCAGTACTTC
CASSPTGEQETQYF
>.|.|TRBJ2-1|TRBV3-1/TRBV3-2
TGTGCCAGCAGCCAGGGGCTAGTCTCGAATGAGCAGTTCTTC
CASSQGLVSNEQFF
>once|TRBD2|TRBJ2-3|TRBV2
TGTGCCAGCAGTTGGCATGCGGGGGGGAGCACAGATACGCAGTATTTT
CASSWHAGGSTDTQYF
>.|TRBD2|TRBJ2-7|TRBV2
TGTGCCAGCAGAGGGACTAGCGGGAGACGGGGGGAGCAGTACTTC
CASRGTSGRRGEQYF
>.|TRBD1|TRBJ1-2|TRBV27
TGTGCCAGCAGTTTATCTACAGGGGGCACGTATGGCTACACCTTC
CASSLSTGGTYGYTF
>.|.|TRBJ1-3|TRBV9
TGTGCCAGCAGCGCCATGGGCATCTCTGGAAACACCATATATTTT
CASSAMGISGNTIYF
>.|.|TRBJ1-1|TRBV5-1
TGCGCCAGCAGCTTGGAGGGGGATGTTACCACTGAAGCTTTCTTT
CASSLEGDVTTEAFF
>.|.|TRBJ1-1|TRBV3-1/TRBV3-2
TGTGCCAGCAGCCAGAACGCGGGGAGCACTGAAGCTTTCTTT
CASSQNAGSTEAFF
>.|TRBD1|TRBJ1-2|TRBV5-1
TGCGCCAGCAGCTTGGGGACAGGGGGGAGAGGCTACACCTTC
CASSLGTGGRGYTF
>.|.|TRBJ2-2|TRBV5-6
TGTGCCAGCAGCTCACAAGGACAGCCGAACACCGGGGAGCTGTTTTTT
CASSSQGQPNTGELFF
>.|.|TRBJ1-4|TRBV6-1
TGTGCCAGCAGTGAAGCCAGAAATGGACTAAAACTGTTTTTT
CASSEARNGLKLFF
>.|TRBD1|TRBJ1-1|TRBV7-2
TGTGCCAGCAGCCCCCAGACAGGGAAGATGAACACTGAAGCTTTCTTT
CASSPQTGKMNTEAFF
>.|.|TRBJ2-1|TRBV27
TGTGCCAGCAGTGGACTAGCAGGGGGCAATGAGCAGTTCTTC
CASSGLAGGNEQFF
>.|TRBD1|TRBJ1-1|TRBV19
TGTGCCAGTAGGACAGGGCCCTCATCAGAAGCTTTCTTT
CASRTGPSSEAFF
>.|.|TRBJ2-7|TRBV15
TGTGCCACCAGCAGAGCCGCGACCCCAGGCTACGAGCAGTACTTC
CATSRAATPGYEQYF
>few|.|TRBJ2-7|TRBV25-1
TGTGCCAGCAGTGGACAGGATTACGAGCAGTACTTC
CASSGQDYEQYF
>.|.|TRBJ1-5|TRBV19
TGTGCCAGTGACACCGGTCAGGGGAGCGGCAATCAGCCCCAGCATTTT
CASDTGQGSGNQPQHF
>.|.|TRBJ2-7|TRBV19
TGTGCCAGTAGTGACTCCGGGACACTCGTCTACGAGCAGTACTTC
CASSDSGTLVYEQYF
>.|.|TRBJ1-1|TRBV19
TGTGCCAGTACCGAGAGGGCGGCCTTGAACACTGAAGCTTTCTTT
CASTERAALNTEAFF
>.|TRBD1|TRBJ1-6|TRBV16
TGTGCCAGCAGCCAACGGACAGGGGAAGGCTCACCCCTCCACTTT
CASSQRTGEGSPLHF
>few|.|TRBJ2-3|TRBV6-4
TGTGCCAGCAGTGAAAAAGGGGGTAGCACAGATACGCAGTATTTT
CASSEKGGSTDTQYF
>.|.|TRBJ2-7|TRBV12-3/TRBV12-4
TGTGCCAGCAGTCGACACTTACTCTACGAGCAGTACTTC
CASSRHLLYEQYF
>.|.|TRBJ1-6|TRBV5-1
TGCGCCAGCAGCTTGGGACAGGATAATTCACCCCTCCACTTT
CASSLGQDNSPLHF
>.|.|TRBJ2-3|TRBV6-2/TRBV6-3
TGTGCCAGCAGTTACGTGGGAGTCACAGATACGCAGTATTTT
CASSYVGVTDTQYF
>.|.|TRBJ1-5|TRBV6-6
TGTGCCAGCAGTTATGCGGGTGTATCACAGCATTTT
CASSYAGVSQHF
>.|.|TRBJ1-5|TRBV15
TGTGCCACCTCTAGCTTCCGGGGTCAACAGCCCCAGCATTTT
CATSSFRGQQPQHF
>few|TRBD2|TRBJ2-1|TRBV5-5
TGTGCCAGCAGCGTGGGACTAGCGGGTTACAATGAGCAGTTCTTC
CASSVGLAGYNEQFF
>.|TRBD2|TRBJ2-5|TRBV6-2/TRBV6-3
TGTGCCAGCAGTTACGGGAATAGCGGGGTGTACCAAGAGACCCAGTACTTC
CASSYGNSGVYQETQYF
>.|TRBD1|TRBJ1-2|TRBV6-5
TGTGCCAGCAGATACCGGGACAGTACATCTGGTGGCTACACCTTC
CASRYRDSTSGGYTF
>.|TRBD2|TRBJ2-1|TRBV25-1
TGTGCCAGCAGTGAATTGGGCGGGGGGAGCTCCTACAATGAGCAGTTCTTC
CASSELGGGSSYNEQFF
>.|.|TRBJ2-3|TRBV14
TGTGCCAGCAGCCGAGGCCACGAAACCACAGATACGCAGTATTTT
CASSRGHETTDTQYF
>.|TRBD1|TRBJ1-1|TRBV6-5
TGTGCCAGCGGACAGGGTGATTGGGACACTGAAGCTTTCTTT
CASGQGDWDTEAFF
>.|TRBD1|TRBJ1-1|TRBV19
TGTGCCAGTAGTTCCCCGCGGACAGGGGTGATTGAAGCTTTCTTT
CASSSPRTGVIEAFF
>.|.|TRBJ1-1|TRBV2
TGTGCCAGCGGGGGGAGGTTGTGGAACACTGAAGCTTTCTTT
CASGGRLWNTEAFF
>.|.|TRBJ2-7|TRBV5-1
TGCGCCAGCAGCTTGGTAGGGGGACCCTACGAGCAGTACTTC
CASSLVGGPYEQYF